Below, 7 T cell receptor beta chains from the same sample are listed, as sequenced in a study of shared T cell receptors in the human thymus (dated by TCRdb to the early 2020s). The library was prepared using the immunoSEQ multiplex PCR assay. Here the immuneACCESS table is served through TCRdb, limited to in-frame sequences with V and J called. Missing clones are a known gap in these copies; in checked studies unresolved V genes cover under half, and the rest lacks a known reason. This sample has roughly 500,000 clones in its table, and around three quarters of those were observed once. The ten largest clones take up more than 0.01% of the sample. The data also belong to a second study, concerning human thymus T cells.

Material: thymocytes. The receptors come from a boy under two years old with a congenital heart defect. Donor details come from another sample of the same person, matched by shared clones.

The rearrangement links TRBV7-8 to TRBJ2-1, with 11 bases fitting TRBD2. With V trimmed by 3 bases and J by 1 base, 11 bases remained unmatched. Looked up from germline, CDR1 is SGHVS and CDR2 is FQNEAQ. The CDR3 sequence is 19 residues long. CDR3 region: CASSLLRTSGSQSYNEQFF. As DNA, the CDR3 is TGTGCCAGCAGCTTGCTCAGGACTAGCGGGTCCCAATCCTACAATGAGCAGTTCTTC.

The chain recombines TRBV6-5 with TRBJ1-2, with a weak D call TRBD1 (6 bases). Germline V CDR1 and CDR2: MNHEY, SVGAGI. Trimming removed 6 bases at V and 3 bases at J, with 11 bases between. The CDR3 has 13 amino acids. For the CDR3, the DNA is TGTGCCAGCAGAGGGCAGGGGTACTATGGCTACACCTTC. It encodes CASRGQGYYGYTF.

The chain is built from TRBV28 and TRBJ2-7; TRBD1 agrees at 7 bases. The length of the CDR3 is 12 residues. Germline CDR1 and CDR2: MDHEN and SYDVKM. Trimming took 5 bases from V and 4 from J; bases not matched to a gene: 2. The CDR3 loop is CASSQGEYEQYF. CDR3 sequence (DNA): TGTGCCAGCAGTCAGGGGGAGTACGAGCAGTACTTC.

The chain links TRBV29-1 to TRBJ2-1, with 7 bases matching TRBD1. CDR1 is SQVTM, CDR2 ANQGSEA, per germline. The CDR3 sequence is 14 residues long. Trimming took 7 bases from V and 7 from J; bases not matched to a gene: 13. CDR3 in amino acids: CSAWGRGSGNEQFF. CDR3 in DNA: TGCAGCGCCTGGGGCAGGGGGAGTGGGAATGAGCAGTTCTTC.

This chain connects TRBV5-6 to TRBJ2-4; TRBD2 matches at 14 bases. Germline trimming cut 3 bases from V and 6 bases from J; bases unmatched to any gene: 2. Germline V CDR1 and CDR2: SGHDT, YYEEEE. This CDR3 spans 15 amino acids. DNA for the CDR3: TGTGCCAGCAGCTCGGGACTAGCGGGAGTAAACATTCAGTACTTC. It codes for CASSSGLAGVNIQYF.

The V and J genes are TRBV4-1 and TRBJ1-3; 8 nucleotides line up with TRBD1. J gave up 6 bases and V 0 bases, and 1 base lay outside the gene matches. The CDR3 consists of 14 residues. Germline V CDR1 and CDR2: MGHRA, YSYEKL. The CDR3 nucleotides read TGCGCCAGCAGCCAAGACAGGGGGCCAAACACCATATATTTT. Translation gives CASSQDRGPNTIYF.

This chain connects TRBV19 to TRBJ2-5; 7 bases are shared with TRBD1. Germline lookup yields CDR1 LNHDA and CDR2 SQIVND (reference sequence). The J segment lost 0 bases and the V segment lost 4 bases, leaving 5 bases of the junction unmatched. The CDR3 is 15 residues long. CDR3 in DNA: TGTGCCAGTAGTAAGGGACAGCTGTACCAAGAGACCCAGTACTTC. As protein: CASSKGQLYQETQYF. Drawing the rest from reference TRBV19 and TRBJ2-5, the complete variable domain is DGGITQSPKYLFRKEGQNVTLSCEQNLNHDAMYWYRQDPGQGLRLIYYSQIVNDFQKGDIAEGYSVSREKKESFPLTVTSAQKNPTAFYLCASSKGQLYQETQYFGPGTRLLVL.